A selection of T cell receptor beta chains follows, all from one sample in a study of blood T cell repertoires in COVID-19. TCRdb's table, derived via immunoSEQ multiplex PCR, lists solely in-frame clones and lacks some. The sample has under 250,000 clones; 90% to 95% are singletons. Sequenced sample: peripheral blood. These receptors were collected from a man in his fifties or sixties with COVID-19, enrolled during active disease. The CDR3 runs from the conserved cysteine through the conserved F or W. Each record gives: J gene, CDR3 length, D gene, V gene, clone size, CDR3 protein, CDR3 DNA. D genes are given only for firm matches. Not all rows give a size; the values are once, few, many and, for expanded clones, a class.

TRBJ1-4 | 14 | . | TRBV7-8 | . | CASSLAGDNEKLFF | TGTGCCAGCAGCTTAGCAGGGGATAATGAAAAACTGTTTTTT
TRBJ2-1 | 15 | TRBD2 | TRBV27 | . | CASTPLAGRDFEQFF | TGTGCCAGCACCCCACTAGCGGGAAGGGATTTTGAGCAGTTCTTC
TRBJ2-7 | 18 | TRBD2 | TRBV4-2 | . | CASSSRLAGGPFSYEQYF | TGTGCCAGCAGCTCCCGACTAGCGGGAGGACCATTCTCTTACGAGCAGTACTTC
TRBJ2-7 | 14 | . | TRBV9 | . | CASSVGQGGYEQYF | TGTGCCAGCAGCGTAGGCCAAGGGGGATACGAGCAGTACTTC
TRBJ1-2 | 13 | TRBD1 | TRBV6-5 | once | CASNDRGTYGYTF | TGTGCCAGCAACGACAGGGGTACATATGGCTACACCTTC
TRBJ2-3 | 16 | . | TRBV7-9 | . | CASRTNRGPSQDTQYF | TGTGCCAGCAGAACCAACCGCGGGCCTTCACAAGATACGCAGTATTTT
TRBJ2-1 | 14 | TRBD2 | TRBV24-1 | . | CATSALAGDYEQFF | TGTGCCACCAGTGCGCTAGCGGGAGACTATGAGCAGTTCTTC
TRBJ2-7 | 15 | TRBD1 | TRBV7-9 | . | CASSIGQGDSYEQYF | TGTGCCAGCAGCATTGGACAGGGGGACTCCTACGAGCAGTACTTC
TRBJ1-2 | 11 | . | TRBV28 | . | CASKGRGGYTF | TGTGCCAGCAAGGGCCGGGGAGGCTACACCTTC
TRBJ2-7 | 14 | TRBD1 | TRBV7-2 | . | CASSLGGQNYEQYF | TGTGCCAGCAGCTTAGGGGGACAGAACTACGAGCAGTACTTC